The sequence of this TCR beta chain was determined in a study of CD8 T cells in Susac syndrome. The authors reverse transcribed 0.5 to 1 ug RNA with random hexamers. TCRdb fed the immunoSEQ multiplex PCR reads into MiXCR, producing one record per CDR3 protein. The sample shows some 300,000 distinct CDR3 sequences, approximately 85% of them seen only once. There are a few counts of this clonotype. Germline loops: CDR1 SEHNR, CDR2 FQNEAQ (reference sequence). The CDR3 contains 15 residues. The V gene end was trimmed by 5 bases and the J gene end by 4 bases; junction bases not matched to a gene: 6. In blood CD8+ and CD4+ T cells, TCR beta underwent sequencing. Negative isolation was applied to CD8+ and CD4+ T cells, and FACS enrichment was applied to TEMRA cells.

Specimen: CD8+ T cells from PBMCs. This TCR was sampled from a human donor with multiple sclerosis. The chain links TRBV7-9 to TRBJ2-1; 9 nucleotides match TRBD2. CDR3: CASSLSGSTYNEQFF. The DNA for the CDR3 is TGTGCCAGCAGCCTTAGCGGGAGTACTTACAATGAGCAGTTCTTC.